The clone carrying this TCR beta chain was recorded once. Its target is unknown. A read error may explain this, as a much larger clone is one base away. The conserved closing phenylalanine or tryptophan is absent in this CDR3, likely reflecting a read error. These data are taken from a study of T cell repertoires in cytomegalovirus infection. Study-wide context: Researchers turned to recently identified HLA-C-restricted CMV epitopes as well as well-studied HLA-B-restricted ones. Public TCR beta signatures provided an indication of both CMV infection and a matching HLA type.

Germline CDR1 reads MNHEY; CDR2 reads SVGAGI. V lost 0 bases and J lost 2; bases outside the gene matches: 6. This CDR3 is 18 amino acids long. Study-wide points: Cumulative public TCR beta family frequency identified CMV carriers with the relevant HLA. HLA-C-restricted, CMV-specific TCR beta clonotypes were dominant ex vivo.

TCRdb reprocessed the reads via MiXCR and lists one record per CDR3 protein. Here the sample spans some 940,000 distinct CDR3 sequences, approximately 33% being singletons. The specimen was cultured CD8+ T cells from PBMCs, collected from culture after CMV antigen stimulation. The source is a human donor in good health (CMV status not recorded). Some clones in this sample may be carry-over from other donors' samples. The chain carries TRBV6-5 and TRBJ1-6; 8 bases agree with TRBD1. This CDR3 reads CASSYSSGTGPYNSPLHY. In nucleotides, the CDR3 is TGTGCCAGCAGTTACTCTTCCGGGACAGGACCCTATAATTCACCCCTCCACTAT.